A selection of T cell receptor beta chains follows, all from one sample in a study of T cell responses to AZD1222 COVID-19 vaccine. Produced via immunoSEQ multiplex PCR; TCRdb's table is partial and in-frame only. The sample holds more than 70,000 clones, 70% to 90% seen once. Sample: peripheral blood, taken on day 0 of AZD1222 vaccination. These TCRs come from an adult in good health. Each CDR3 is given with its conserved first and last residue. The D gene is left open where the match is weak. Size values are once, few and many counts, or a class for expanded clones, and some rows have none.

d_call,clone_size,v_call,j_call,cdr3_aa,cdr3_nt
.,.,TRBV27,TRBJ2-1,CASSPWGSSYNEQFF,TGTGCCAGCAGCCCCTGGGGCAGCTCCTACAATGAGCAGTTCTTC
.,.,TRBV3-1/TRBV3-2,TRBJ1-2,CASSQDPGRRGKGYTF,TGTGCCAGCAGCCAAGATCCGGGGAGAAGGGGTAAAGGCTACACCTTC
TRBD2,.,TRBV7-8,TRBJ2-1,CASSFSGDTYNEQFF,TGTGCCAGCAGCTTTAGCGGGGACACTTACAATGAGCAGTTCTTC
.,.,TRBV29-1,TRBJ2-1,CSVEAGSSYNEQFF,TGCAGCGTTGAGGCAGGGAGCTCCTACAATGAGCAGTTCTTC
TRBD1,.,TRBV18,TRBJ2-7,CASSPLRDRGHEQYF,TGTGCCAGCTCACCTCTCCGGGACAGGGGGCACGAGCAGTACTTC
.,.,TRBV7-3,TRBJ2-1,CASSLAGSNLDGQFF,TGTGCCAGCAGCTTAGCGGGTTCCAACCTTGATGGGCAGTTCTTC
.,.,TRBV7-8,TRBJ1-2,CASSVGPTGGYTF,TGTGCCAGCAGCGTGGGCCCGACGGGTGGCTACACCTTC
.,few,TRBV7-8,TRBJ1-5,CASSLASGNQPQHF,TGTGCCAGCAGCTTAGCGTCAGGAAATCAGCCCCAGCATTTT
.,.,TRBV30,TRBJ2-1,CAWSVRANDEQFF,TGTGCCTGGAGTGTACGGGCTAATGATGAGCAGTTCTTC
TRBD2,.,TRBV12-3/TRBV12-4,TRBJ2-7,CASSVGRATEQYF,TGTGCCAGCAGTGTCGGGAGGGCCACCGAGCAGTACTTC
.,.,TRBV30,TRBJ1-5,CAWSGVSGLNQPQHF,TGTGCCTGGAGTGGTGTCTCAGGGCTCAATCAGCCCCAGCATTTT
.,.,TRBV15,TRBJ2-1,CATSRDEATNEQFF,TGTGCCACCAGCAGAGACGAAGCCACCAATGAGCAGTTCTTC
.,.,TRBV18,TRBJ2-7,CASSESTSPGAEQYF,TGTGCCAGCTCTGAGTCAACTTCTCCCGGGGCCGAGCAGTACTTC
.,.,TRBV11-2,TRBJ2-7,CASSYPAAVTYEQYF,TGTGCCAGCAGCTACCCGGCGGCGGTTACCTACGAGCAGTACTTC
.,.,TRBV11-1,TRBJ1-3,CASRLINRVGNTIYF,TGTGCCAGCAGGCTTATTAACAGGGTTGGAAACACCATATATTTT
.,.,TRBV7-7,TRBJ2-1,CASSPTSSYNEQFF,TGTGCTAGCAGCCCTACTAGCTCCTACAATGAGCAGTTCTTC
.,.,TRBV7-8,TRBJ2-7,CASSLVLVEQYF,TGTGCCAGCAGCTTAGTTCTAGTAGAGCAGTACTTC
.,.,TRBV19,TRBJ1-1,CASSPTRTARRGFF,TGTGCCAGTAGTCCCACCAGGACAGCCCGAAGGGGTTTCTTT
TRBD1,.,TRBV7-6,TRBJ1-1,CASSTDRVDTEAFF,TGTGCCAGCAGTACCGACAGGGTCGACACTGAAGCTTTCTTT
TRBD1,.,TRBV4-2,TRBJ2-2,CASRPGQGANTGELFF,TGTGCCAGCAGACCGGGACAGGGGGCTAACACCGGGGAGCTGTTTTTT
.,.,TRBV6-5,TRBJ1-2,CASSSPGPQGGYTF,TGTGCCAGCAGTTCCCCCGGGCCGCAGGGTGGCTACACCTTC
.,.,TRBV18,TRBJ1-3,CASSPGDLGFGNTIYF,TGTGCCAGCTCACCAGGGGACCTAGGATTTGGAAACACCATATATTTT
.,.,TRBV18,TRBJ1-2,CASSPPLSNSHGYTF,TGTGCCAGCTCACCACCCTTAAGTAACAGCCATGGCTACACCTTC
.,.,TRBV7-6,TRBJ1-2,CASSQSAPGNYGYTF,TGTGCCAGCAGCCAATCAGCCCCAGGGAACTATGGCTACACCTTC
.,once,TRBV6-1,TRBJ2-6,CASSEEDSGANVLTF,TGTGCCAGCAGTGAAGAAGACTCTGGGGCCAACGTCCTGACTTTC
.,.,TRBV3-1/TRBV3-2,TRBJ2-2,CASRYPGRNTGELFF,TGTGCCAGCAGATACCCGGGACGGAACACCGGGGAGCTGTTTTTT
TRBD2,.,TRBV7-3,TRBJ2-1,CASSSPAGTSAPADYNEQFF,TGTGCCAGCAGCTCCCCTGCCGGGACTAGCGCCCCGGCAGACTACAATGAGCAGTTCTTC
.,.,TRBV2,TRBJ1-1,CASSGGTGTEAFF,TGTGCCAGCAGTGGAGGGACGGGCACTGAAGCTTTCTTT
.,.,TRBV10-3,TRBJ2-1,CAISQPGVTYNEQFF,TGTGCCATCAGTCAACCGGGGGTGACCTACAATGAGCAGTTCTTC
TRBD2,.,TRBV4-2,TRBJ2-3,CASSQLAGEGADTQYF,TGTGCCAGCAGCCAACTAGCGGGAGAGGGAGCAGATACGCAGTATTTT
TRBD1,.,TRBV5-1,TRBJ2-2,CASSWVTGSTGELFF,TGCGCCAGCAGCTGGGTGACAGGGAGCACCGGGGAGCTGTTTTTT
.,.,TRBV3-1/TRBV3-2,TRBJ1-2,CASRPPGGSGYTF,TGTGCCAGCAGACCCCCTGGGGGCTCTGGCTACACCTTC
.,.,TRBV7-3,TRBJ1-1,CASSLSSRTEAFF,TGTGCCAGCAGCTTAAGTTCGCGGACTGAAGCTTTCTTT
.,.,TRBV27,TRBJ2-5,CASSSYGTQYF,TGTGCCAGCAGCAGTTATGGAACCCAGTACTTC
.,.,TRBV27,TRBJ1-1,CASSPLGQNTEAFF,TGTGCCAGCAGTCCCCTGGGCCAAAACACTGAAGCTTTCTTT
.,.,TRBV6-2/TRBV6-3,TRBJ1-5,CASSSNRQGAQPQHF,TGTGCCAGCAGTTCCAACCGGCAGGGCGCCCAGCCCCAGCATTTT
.,.,TRBV19,TRBJ1-6,CASSIIAASSYNSPLHF,TGTGCCAGTAGTATTATTGCAGCGAGCTCCTATAATTCACCCCTCCACTTT
.,.,TRBV6-4,TRBJ2-3,CASSDLGDTQYF,TGTGCCAGCAGTGACCTGGGAGATACGCAGTATTTT
.,.,TRBV5-4,TRBJ2-5,CASSTGDPETQYF,TGTGCCAGCAGCACCGGGGACCCGGAGACCCAGTACTTC
.,.,TRBV30,TRBJ1-4,CAWSVGSGGKEKLFF,TGTGCCTGGAGTGTAGGGTCAGGCGGGAAGGAAAAACTGTTTTTT
.,.,TRBV4-2,TRBJ1-2,CASSQDSMGYGYTF,TGTGCCAGCAGCCAAGATTCGATGGGCTATGGCTACACCTTC
.,once,TRBV18,TRBJ2-5,CASSLTTEQETQYF,TGTGCCAGCTCATTGACAACCGAACAAGAGACCCAGTACTTC
.,.,TRBV9,TRBJ2-2,CASSVGGSTGELFF,TGTGCCAGCAGCGTAGGAGGGTCCACCGGGGAGCTGTTTTTT
TRBD1,once,TRBV7-8,TRBJ1-3,CASSWTQGPGNTIYF,TGTGCCAGCAGCTGGACACAGGGGCCGGGAAACACCATATATTTT
.,.,TRBV6-5,TRBJ2-5,CASMRTITTETQYF,TGTGCCAGCATGCGGACAATAACTACAGAGACCCAGTACTTC
.,.,TRBV7-9,TRBJ2-5,CASSRRGLVTAETQYF,TGTGCCAGCAGCCGCAGAGGGCTAGTAACGGCGGAGACCCAGTACTTC
.,.,TRBV3-1/TRBV3-2,TRBJ1-1,CASSQVSSRTEAFF,TGTGCCAGCAGCCAAGTCTCCAGTCGGACTGAAGCTTTCTTT